These 27 T cell receptor beta chains were all obtained from the same sample, sequenced in a study of naive and memory T cell subsets. Adult healthy volunteers gave 2.5 ml peripheral blood for whole-blood RNA. Blood and skin TCR RNA was reverse transcribed with alpha and beta constant primers. MiXCR, applied by TCRdb to the 5' RACE reads, yields one record per CDR3 protein. The sample carries about 22,000 distinct CDR3 sequences, approximately 3.9% recorded once. The receptors originated from a male donor in good health.

This clonotype was counted at least ten times. This chain links TRBV29-1 with TRBJ2-4; D not resolved. The CDR3 loop spans 15 amino acids. V dropped 4 bases and J dropped 6 bases, with 19 bases sitting between them. Germline loops: CDR1 SQVTM, CDR2 ANQGSEA. The DNA of the CDR3 is TGCAGCGTTGGGGATGCAAGACCTGCAAGAAACATTCAGTACTTC. Its protein product is CSVGDARPARNIQYF.

The sample holds many counts of this clonotype. This sequence joins TRBV10-3 and TRBJ2-4, with 7 bases identical to TRBD1. The CDR3 sequence is 15 residues long. Germline V CDR1 and CDR2: ENHRY, SYGVKD. V was pared by 0 bases and J by 5 bases, with 4 bases of the junction left unmatched. The CDR3 here is CAISESSGTENIQYF. The CDR3 nucleotides are TGTGCCATCAGTGAGTCATCCGGGACAGAAAACATTCAGTACTTC.

This clonotype was detected many times. V is TRBV28 and J is TRBJ2-7, with D possibly matching TRBD1 (5 bases). This CDR3 is 13 amino acids long. Germline-derived CDR1 and CDR2 are MDHEN and SYDVKM. Trimming left V 6 bases short and J 2 bases short, with 11 bases between. CDR3 loop: CASRDQGPYEQYF. CDR3 in DNA: TGTGCCAGCAGAGACCAGGGCCCCTACGAGCAGTACTTC.

Notes on this clonotype: One base away lies a much larger clone, so this may be a sequencing read error. The genes are TRBV5-5 and TRBJ1-2; D remains ambiguous. This CDR3 has 13 amino acids. The germline CDR1 and CDR2 sequences are SGHKS and YYEKEE (reference sequence). The V gene lost 0 bases and the J gene lost 4 bases, with 7 bases spanning the gap. For the CDR3, the DNA is TGTGCCAGCAGCTTGGGGGGTGCCTATGGCTACACCTTC. It encodes CASSLGGAYGYTF.

This clonotype was seen at least ten times. V and J are TRBV5-6 and TRBJ2-5; 7 nucleotides match TRBD1. This CDR3 is 14 amino acids long. V trimming: 4 bases; J trimming: 2 bases; junction bases outside the gene matches: 5. The germline V gene has CDR1 SGHDT and CDR2 YYEEEE. The CDR3 sequence: CASSPRTGQETQYF. In nucleotides, the CDR3 is TGTGCCAGCAGCCCACGGACAGGACAAGAGACCCAGTACTTC.

This clonotype showed up many times. This chain links TRBV4-3 with TRBJ1-2; D possibly corresponds to TRBD1 (5 bases). Germline V gene data show CDR1 as LGHNA and CDR2 as YSLEER. Between the trimmed V and J ends, which lost 2 bases and 0 bases, there was a span of 13 bases. There are 16 residues in the CDR3. The CDR3 coding sequence is TGCGCCAGCAGCCAACTCCTGAGGGGTACTAACTATGGCTACACCTTC. Amino acids: CASSQLLRGTNYGYTF.

This clonotype has a count of ten or more. The genes are TRBV6-5 and TRBJ2-7, with 9 bases aligning to TRBD2. Germline loops: CDR1 MNHEY, CDR2 SVGAGI. The length of the CDR3 is 16 residues. With V trimmed by 0 bases and J by 5 bases, 8 bases remained unmatched. The chain's CDR3 is CASSYSSSGSSHEQYF. Written as DNA, the CDR3 is TGTGCCAGCAGTTACTCGAGTAGCGGGAGTTCCCACGAGCAGTACTTC.

This clonotype was observed many times. The chain joins TRBV3-1 to TRBJ1-5; 8 bases line up with TRBD1. CDR3 length equals 13 residues. V dropped 3 bases and J dropped 6; count of bases not matched to a gene: 1. Germline V gene lookup returns CDR1 LGHDT and CDR2 YNNKEL (reference sequence). The DNA for the CDR3 is TGTGCCAGCAGCCAGACAGGGGTTCAGCCCCAGCATTTT. Translating it yields CASSQTGVQPQHF. The full variable domain, completed using reference TRBV3-1 and TRBJ1-5, is DTAVSQTPKYLVTQMGNDKSIKCEQNLGHDTMYWYKQDSKKFLKIMFSYNNKELIINETVPNRFSPKSPDKAHLNLHINSLELGDSAVYFCASSQTGVQPQHFGDGTRLSIL.

This clonotype was observed many times. The chain carries TRBV6-5 and TRBJ2-1; TRBD2 agrees at 14 bases. V trimming: 6 bases; J trimming: 7 bases; junction bases outside the gene matches: 5. CDR3 length: 15 amino acids. Germline V gives CDR1 MNHEY, CDR2 SVGAGI. CDR3 nucleotides: TGTGCCAGCAGAGGACTAGCGGGGGGTGTGAATGAGCAGTTCTTC. Its translation is CASRGLAGGVNEQFF.

This clonotype was found many times. The genes are TRBV20-1 and TRBJ1-1, with D perhaps matching TRBD1 (5 bases). V was pared by 6 bases and J by 4 bases, with 15 bases between. Germline V CDR1 and CDR2: DFQATT, SNEGSKA (reference sequence). The CDR3 is 13 residues long. The CDR3 loop reads CSAVSGARTEAFF. The CDR3 DNA reads TGCAGTGCGGTTTCCGGGGCCCGCACTGAAGCTTTCTTT.

This clonotype was seen at least ten times. The V gene is TRBV12-3 or TRBV12-4, the J gene TRBJ2-1; no clear D. The V gene lost 3 bases and the J gene lost 6 bases, with 6 bases spanning the gap. The length of the CDR3 is 12 residues. The CDR3 spells CASSFGFNEQFF. The CDR3, as DNA: TGTGCCAGCAGTTTTGGGTTCAATGAGCAGTTCTTC.

This clonotype was recorded at least ten times. V is TRBV20-1 and J is TRBJ2-7; D unclear. CDR3 size: 13 residues. The ends were cut back, 6 bases at V and 0 bases at J, with 12 bases in the middle. Germline CDR1 is DFQATT and CDR2 is SNEGSKA (reference sequence). This CDR3 is CSAIDSSSYEQYF. The DNA for the CDR3 is TGCAGTGCAATAGACTCGAGCTCCTACGAGCAGTACTTC.

This clonotype was recorded at least ten times. Here the CDR3 DNA reads TGTGCCAGCAAGGACAGGACCGCCAATCAGCCCCAGCATTTT. Translation: CASKDRTANQPQHF. The rearrangement joins TRBV6-5 to TRBJ1-5; TRBD1 aligns across 7 bases. J was trimmed by 3 bases and V by 7 bases; bases with no gene match: 6. Germline-derived CDR1 and CDR2 are MNHEY and SVGAGI. This CDR3 comprises 14 residues.

This clonotype was seen at least ten times. The rearrangement joins TRBV20-1 to TRBJ1-2, with 9 bases identical to TRBD1. V shed 4 bases, J shed 7 bases, and the junction held 7 bases outside the gene matches. This CDR3 is 13 amino acids long. Germline CDR1 is DFQATT and CDR2 is SNEGSKA (reference sequence). The CDR3, as DNA: TGCAGTGCTAAACGGACAGGGGTGGCTGGCTACACCTTC. It encodes CSAKRTGVAGYTF.

This clonotype is labeled as medium-sized. The rearrangement links TRBV7-6 to TRBJ1-5; no clear D gene. The ends were cut back, 4 bases at V and 0 bases at J, with 7 bases in the middle. The CDR3 has 14 amino acids. Germline V gives CDR1 SGHVS, CDR2 FNYEAQ. The CDR3 DNA reads TGTGCCAGCAGCTCCACAGCTAGCAATCAGCCCCAGCATTTT. It codes for CASSSTASNQPQHF.

Ten or more counts support this clonotype. The rearrangement links TRBV2 to TRBJ2-2; D may be TRBD1 (6 bases). Germline values: CDR1 SNHLY, CDR2 FYNNEI. The CDR3 extends over 14 amino acids. V gave up 7 bases and J gave up 1 base, with 10 bases separating them. CDR3 amino acids: CASTLTGNTGELFF. The DNA for the CDR3 is TGTGCCAGCACCCTGACAGGGAACACCGGGGAGCTGTTTTTT.

This clonotype was picked up many times. This sequence joins TRBV20-1 and TRBJ2-2, with TRBD1 matching 7 bases. The V segment lost 6 bases and the J segment 7 bases; nucleotides outside the gene matches: 14. This CDR3 contains 15 residues. Per germline, CDR1 DFQATT and CDR2 SNEGSKA (reference sequence). CDR3 sequence: CSAWLRDSHFGELFF. The CDR3, as DNA: TGCAGTGCCTGGCTCCGGGACAGCCACTTCGGGGAGCTGTTTTTT.

This clonotype was seen more than once but under ten times. CDR3 nucleotides: TGTGCCACCAGCAGAGGACAGGCCGACACAGATACGCAGTATTTT. Protein product: CATSRGQADTDTQYF. This rearrangement joins TRBV15 to TRBJ2-3; possible D gene TRBD1, 6 bases. CDR1 and CDR2 (germline): LNHNV, YYDKDF (reference sequence). This CDR3 contains 15 residues. The V end lost 1 base, the J end lost 2 bases, and 10 bases lay between the germline ends.

This clonotype was recorded many times. The chain combines TRBV6-2 or TRBV6-3 with TRBJ2-3, with D unclear. Trimming pared 6 bases from V and 0 bases from J, leaving 7 bases between. CDR1 is MNHEY and CDR2 is SVGEGT in the germline V gene. This CDR3 is 13 amino acids long. CDR3 protein: CASRGSSTDTQYF. For the CDR3, the DNA is TGTGCCAGCAGGGGGTCGAGCACAGATACGCAGTATTTT.

This clonotype was seen repeatedly, ten times or more. The CDR3 spells CASSYGTRKETQYF. DNA for the CDR3: TGTGCCAGCAGTTACGGGACTAGAAAAGAGACCCAGTACTTC. The chain employs TRBV6-2 or TRBV6-3 and TRBJ2-5; TRBD2 matches 8 bases. The CDR3 has 14 residues. Germline V lookup: CDR1 MNHEY, CDR2 SVGEGT. The V segment lost 2 bases and the J segment 3 bases; nucleotides outside the gene matches: 2.

This clonotype was seen many times. The chain uses TRBV19 and TRBJ1-5; D is undetermined. Germline V gene sequence: CDR1 LNHDA, CDR2 SQIVND (reference sequence). Between the trimmed V and J ends, which lost 5 bases and 4 bases, there was a span of 15 bases. This CDR3 is 15 amino acids long. The CDR3: CASSVGMVLNQPQHF. CDR3 coding DNA: TGTGCCAGTAGTGTCGGTATGGTTCTGAATCAGCCCCAGCATTTT.

This clonotype was observed a few times. The rearrangement uses TRBV29-1 and TRBJ2-1; 8 nucleotides align to TRBD1. V trimming: 8 bases; J trimming: 7 bases; junction bases outside the gene matches: 10. CDR3 length: 13 amino acids. In germline, CDR1 is SQVTM, CDR2 ANQGSEA. Here the CDR3 DNA reads TGCAGCCACCGGGACAGGAGGACTAATGAGCAGTTCTTC. Translated: CSHRDRRTNEQFF.

In its sample, this clonotype is medium-sized (0.01 to 0.1%). This sequence joins TRBV20-1 and TRBJ2-7; 10 bases are shared with TRBD2. The CDR3 sequence is 14 residues long. V lost 2 bases to trimming and J lost 3 bases; unmatched junction nucleotides: 4. The germline gives CDR1 DFQATT, CDR2 SNEGSKA (reference sequence). The CDR3 region has the DNA TGCAGTGCTAGATTAGCGGGGGGCATCTACGAGCAGTACTTC. This sequence encodes CSARLAGGIYEQYF.

The chain recombines TRBV5-5 with TRBJ1-4; D may be TRBD1 (6 bases). Trimming took 1 base from V and 6 from J, leaving 13 bases between them. The CDR3 has 15 residues. The germline CDR1 and CDR2 sequences are SGHKS and YYEKEE (reference sequence). The CDR3 spells CASSLSGTLDEKLFF. The CDR3, as DNA: TGTGCCAGCAGCTTGTCGGGGACACTCGATGAAAAACTGTTTTTT.

This clonotype occurred many times. The chain combines TRBV7-9 with TRBJ2-7, with D uncertain. CDR1 SEHNR and CDR2 FQNEAQ come from the germline V gene (reference sequence). Trimming shortened V by 1 base and J by 3 bases, and 10 bases separated the two germline ends. The CDR3 has 14 residues. CDR3 bases: TGTGCCAGCAGCTTAGAAGGTCCCTACTACGAGCAGTACTTC. It specifies CASSLEGPYYEQYF.

This clonotype was counted a few times. The chain couples TRBV11-2 to TRBJ2-6; D remains ambiguous. This CDR3 comprises 17 residues. V lost 5 bases to trimming and J lost 0 bases, with 14 bases between them. Looked up from germline, CDR1 is SGHAT and CDR2 is FQNNGV. The CDR3 loop reads CASSVRYVGSGANVLTF. The CDR3 bases are TGTGCCAGCAGCGTAAGATATGTGGGCTCTGGGGCCAACGTCCTGACTTTC.

By share, this clonotype ranks as medium-sized (0.01 to 0.1%). The rearrangement uses TRBV11-2 and TRBJ2-7; TRBD2 might be the D (5 bases). The length of the CDR3 is 15 residues. CDR1 is SGHAT, CDR2 FQNNGV, per germline. V was shortened by 0 bases and J by 1 base, with 10 bases between the two germline ends. The CDR3 coding sequence is TGTGCCAGCAGCTTAGATCAACGGGGTTCCTACGAGCAGTACTTC. This sequence encodes CASSLDQRGSYEQYF.